This T cell receptor beta chain was documented in a study of cytomegalovirus exposure and HLA in healthy donors. Whole-study findings and limits: CMV antigen specificity was confirmed in vitro for a few CMV-associated chains. The authors enumerated 150 to 200 TCR beta chains as linked to cytomegalovirus.

The donors were members of the roughly 120-subject validation cohort (separate from the approximately 670-subject first cohort). The CDR3 totals 15 residues. Trimming removed 5 bases at V and 1 base at J, with 12 bases between. Germline V CDR1 and CDR2: SNHLY, FYNNEI. Repertoires were generated with immunoSEQ multiplex PCR, while TCRdb's copy carries only in-frame clones and drops some. The sample contains 95,000 to 150,000 clones, roughly 89% of which appear only once. For this clone: What it binds is not known.

Sequencing used PBMCs. The source of this sequence is a woman between 18 and 30 years old in good health and CMV-seronegative. The genes are TRBV2 and TRBJ1-3; no firm D call. The CDR3 nucleotides read TGTGCCAGCAGTCAGGAATTCCTGTCTGGAAACACCATATATTTT. Translation gives CASSQEFLSGNTIYF.